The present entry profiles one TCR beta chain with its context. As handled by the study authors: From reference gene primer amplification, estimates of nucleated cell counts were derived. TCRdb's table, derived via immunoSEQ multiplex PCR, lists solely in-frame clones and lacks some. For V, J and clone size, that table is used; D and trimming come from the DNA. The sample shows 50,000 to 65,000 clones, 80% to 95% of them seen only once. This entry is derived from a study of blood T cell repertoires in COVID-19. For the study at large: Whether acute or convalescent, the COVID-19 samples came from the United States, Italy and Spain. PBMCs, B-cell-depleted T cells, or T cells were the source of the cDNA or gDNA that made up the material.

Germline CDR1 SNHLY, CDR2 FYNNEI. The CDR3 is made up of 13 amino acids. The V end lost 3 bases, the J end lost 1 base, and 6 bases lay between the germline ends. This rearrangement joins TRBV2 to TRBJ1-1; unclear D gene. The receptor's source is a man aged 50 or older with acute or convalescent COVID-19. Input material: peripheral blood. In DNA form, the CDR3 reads TGTGCCAGCAGTGACAGCGAGAACACTGAAGCTTTCTTT. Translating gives CASSDSENTEAFF.